This T cell receptor (beta chain) was profiled in a study of shared clonotypes between healthy human individuals. Broader study findings: It was observed that approximately 5% of naive CD4 clonotypes were shared across a handful of donors. Sorted-subset sequencing was shown by rarefaction to be incomplete despite large depth.

The CDR3 is 15 amino acids. Losses at the gene ends were 0 bases for V and 3 bases for J; bases not matched to a gene: 5. Germline V gene lookup returns CDR1 SGHTS and CDR2 YDEGEE. Sequenced by immunoSEQ multiplex PCR; TCRdb stores in-frame clones only, minus some. The sample yields 150,000 to 200,000 clones, over 85% seen once. Concerning this clone: The antigen is unknown.

The receptor was isolated from a woman aged 25 to 39 in good health. The material sequenced was naive CD4+ T cells sorted from blood. Subset: CD45RA+ positively selected. This chain joins TRBV5-8 and TRBJ2-7, with 8 bases matching TRBD1. The CDR3 is CASSLAGTGFYEQYF. CDR3 nucleotide sequence: TGTGCCAGCAGCTTGGCTGGGACAGGCTTCTACGAGCAGTACTTC.